This T cell receptor (beta chain) stems from a study of T cell responses to AZD1222 COVID-19 vaccine (dated by TCRdb to the early 2020s). Study-level background: TCR sequencing covered fewer than 250 trial participants: 200 to 220 given two doses of AZD1222 and 26 given two doses of MenACWY control vaccine. Trial participants were enrolled by age into subgroups of 18-55, 56-69 and 70-plus years, and 148, 28 and 57 TCR-sequenced participants, respectively, were included in these subgroups.

The CDR3 regions of human TCRbeta chains were subjected to immunosequencing. The authors processed their data as follows. Repertoire TCRs were matched against a reference library of SARS-CoV-2-specific TCRs generated with the MIRA antigen-specificity platform. Breadth was defined as the fraction of unique TCRs that were SARS-CoV-2-associated, and depth was defined as the fraction of total T cells that were SARS-CoV-2-associated. Using the MIRA data, each spike-specific TCR was mapped to the spike region that the TCR reacts to and placed in a CD4 or CD8 class. Log10-transformed breadth and depth values were compared by one-way ANOVA with Sidak's multiple comparisons tests. Sourced from immuneACCESS, this table was stored by TCRdb with only in-frame sequences that have V and J called. A share of the clones is absent; for the studies checked, an unresolved V gene accounts for under half, and the remainder has no known explanation. The V and J calls and clone size are taken from that table; D and trimming were inferred from the DNA. Within this sample are around 150,000 clones, with approximately 85% of them counted one time only. The ten largest clones represent 6.5% to 8.5% of the sample.

Overall results and qualifications from the work: No day 14 peak-response samples were available, so repertoires were characterized only after the peak T cell response. The 56-69-year group was small, and its depth increase did not reach significance, likely because of low power. Conclusions about previously exposed vaccinees were limited because only six AZD1222 recipients were SARS-CoV-2 seropositive at baseline. Most participants were white British and females outnumbered males, and the authors suggested that clonal diversity may have been underestimated. A significant rise in spike-specific TCR breadth and depth was observed after two AZD1222 doses relative to day 0 and relative to MenACWY recipients. Epitopes outside the regions mutated in the B.1.351 and B.1.1.7 variants were reportedly recognized by nearly half of the unique spike-specific TCRs. The vaccine-associated CD4 TCRs covered the entire spike protein, and the dominant responses fell in regions 160-218 and 743-854.

Points on this clone: What antigen it recognizes has not been identified. No much larger clone is present one base from it, and per-base qualities are unavailable.

The sample's time point, from its label and the paper: about 28 days (+/-7) after the second vaccine dose. Per the publication, the treatment or condition label means: meningococcal conjugate vaccine given as trial control. Vaccinee samples came from UK trials COV001 and COV002, including a single-blind randomized controlled phase 2/3 trial of AZD1222 (ChAdOx1 nCoV-19) in healthy adults. Trial participant PBMC samples were collected at day 0 and day 28 after the second dose for TCRbeta chain sequencing. Sequencing was performed on peripheral blood, taken 28 days after the second dose of the MenACWY control vaccine. The sequence came from an adult who received the MenACWY meningococcal vaccine as a control.

The nucleotide sequence is given as TGTGCCAGCAGGGATGGACAGAAGACTGAAGCTTTCTTT. Its amino acids are CASRDGQKTEAFF. Rearrangement joined TRBV6-5 to TRBJ1-1; TRBD1 is possibly the D segment (6 matching bases). Taken from the germline V gene, the CDR1 and CDR2 loops are MNHEY and SVGAGI. Inclusive of the bounding cysteine and phenylalanine, the CDR3 is 13 residues long. Of all the DNA, just the CDR3 is kept, 39 bases in frame from base 1. A distance of 13 bases separates the germline ends of V and J, which lose 6 bases and 5 bases respectively.